Below are 21 T cell receptor beta chains sequenced from a single sample in a study of blood T cell repertoires in COVID-19. Clones were sequenced by immunoSEQ multiplex PCR, and TCRdb holds only the in-frame ones, with some missing. This table has about 160,000 clones, roughly 86% appearing once. Sequenced sample: peripheral blood. The receptor set was obtained from a woman aged 55-69 years who had recovered from COVID-19.

The V gene is TRBV19, the J gene TRBJ1-6; no definite D call. CDR1 is LNHDA and CDR2 is SQIVND in the germline V gene (reference sequence). There are 15 residues in the CDR3. V lost 4 bases and J lost 0, with 7 bases in between. This CDR3 reads CASSTGSSYNSPLHF. The CDR3 DNA reads as TGTGCCAGTAGTACTGGGAGCTCCTATAATTCACCCCTCCACTTT.

J is TRBJ2-3 and V is TRBV13; D is undetermined. Germline values: CDR1 PRHDT, CDR2 FYEKMQ (reference sequence). The CDR3 contains 13 residues. The V and J ends lost 5 bases and 4 bases respectively, with 10 bases between them. The CDR3 loop is CASSPRVADTQYF. CDR3 nucleotide sequence: TGTGCCAGCAGCCCCCGCGTGGCAGATACGCAGTATTTT.

The rearrangement links TRBV5-1 to TRBJ2-7, with 12 bases identical to TRBD2. From germline, CDR1 is SGHRS and CDR2 YFSETQ. The CDR3 covers 16 residues. The V gene end was trimmed by 4 bases and the J gene end by 0 bases; junction bases not matched to a gene: 5. CDR3 sequence reads: CASSQTSGGPSYEQYF. DNA for the CDR3: TGCGCCAGCAGCCAGACTAGCGGGGGCCCCTCCTACGAGCAGTACTTC. Combining the CDR3 with reference TRBV5-1 and TRBJ2-7 gives the whole variable domain KAGVTQTPRYLIKTRGQQVTLSCSPISGHRSVSWYQQTPGQGLQFLFEYFSETQRNKGNFPGRFSGRQFSNSRSEMNVSTLELGDSALYLCASSQTSGGPSYEQYFGPGTRLTVT.

The J gene is TRBJ2-7, the V gene TRBV24-1; no definite D call. CDR1 and CDR2 (germline): KGHDR, SFDVKD. CDR3 size: 17 residues. Trimming took 0 bases from V and 0 from J, leaving 14 bases between them. Here the CDR3 reads CATSDLSQAPTSYEQYF. DNA for the CDR3: TGTGCCACCAGTGATTTGTCCCAGGCCCCTACCTCCTACGAGCAGTACTTC.

The chain uses TRBV6-2 or TRBV6-3 and TRBJ2-2; 7 nucleotides align to TRBD2. CDR1 MNHEY and CDR2 SVGEGT come from the germline V gene. V dropped 5 bases and J dropped 7; count of bases not matched to a gene: 13. This CDR3 contains 16 residues. Written as DNA, the CDR3 is TGTGCCAGCAGTCCGTTGGGGGGGACGTACGGCGGGGAGCTGTTTTTT. Its translation: CASSPLGGTYGGELFF.

The rearrangement uses TRBV10-1 and TRBJ1-5, with 8 bases that match TRBD1. J gave up 0 bases and V 10 bases, and 14 bases lay outside the gene matches. The CDR3 is 17 amino acids. CDR1 and CDR2 from the germline V gene are WNHNN and SYGVQD (reference sequence). The CDR3: CATSPLGQEDSNQPQHF. The CDR3 DNA follows: TGCGCCACCTCCCCCTTGGGACAGGAGGATAGCAATCAGCCCCAGCATTTT.

In nucleotides, the CDR3 is TGCGCCAGCAGCCCTCAAAGTTGGCAAGATACGCAGTATTTT. This encodes CASSPQSWQDTQYF. The V call is TRBV5-1, the J call TRBJ2-3; no clear D gene. The CDR3 runs 14 residues. Between the trimmed V and J ends, which lost 4 bases and 5 bases, there was a span of 14 bases. Germline CDR1 SGHRS, CDR2 YFSETQ.

J is TRBJ1-5 and V is TRBV6-5, with D possibly matching TRBD1 (6 bases). Germline CDR1 MNHEY, CDR2 SVGAGI. V lost 2 bases, J lost 5 bases, and 10 bases lay in between. The CDR3 runs 14 residues. This CDR3 is CASSYEGGYQPQHF. The CDR3 nucleotides are TGTGCCAGCAGTTACGAAGGGGGTTATCAGCCCCAGCATTTT.

The chain has TRBV27 and TRBJ1-6; unclear D gene. CDR1 is MNHEY and CDR2 is SMNVEV in the germline V gene (reference sequence). The V and J ends lost 6 bases and 6 bases respectively, with 6 bases between them. The CDR3 sequence is 12 residues long. The CDR3 here is CASSYRNSPLHF. Written as DNA, the CDR3 is TGTGCCAGCAGCTATCGTAATTCACCCCTCCACTTT.

V usage is TRBV28 and J usage is TRBJ2-5, with unresolved D. Germline V gene lookup returns CDR1 MDHEN and CDR2 SYDVKM. With 3 bases removed from V and 3 bases from J, the gap between germline ends came to 8 bases. The CDR3 has 13 amino acids. The CDR3 sequence: CASSFSPEETQYF. CDR3 sequence (DNA): TGTGCCAGCAGTTTTTCCCCGGAAGAGACCCAGTACTTC.

The rearrangement links TRBV29-1 to TRBJ2-4; maybe TRBD1 (5 bases). V lost 4 bases and J 7 bases, leaving 14 bases between the germline ends. The germline CDR1 and CDR2 sequences are SQVTM and ANQGSEA. CDR3 length equals 13 residues. The CDR3 spells CSVAGRVTNIQYF. CDR3 nucleotide sequence: TGCAGCGTTGCCGGCAGGGTCACTAACATTCAGTACTTC.

The chain links TRBV6-5 to TRBJ1-2; maybe TRBD1 (5 bases). V was shortened by 7 bases and J by 7 bases, with 13 bases between the two germline ends. The CDR3 has 12 amino acids. From germline, CDR1 is MNHEY and CDR2 SVGAGI. As DNA, the CDR3 is TGTGCCAGCATCACGACTGGGGCTGGCTACACCTTC. It translates to CASITTGAGYTF.

This clone was detected only once. This sequence joins TRBV19 and TRBJ2-1; tentative D call: TRBD2 (6 bases). The CDR3 extends over 11 amino acids. Deletions cut 8 bases from V and 7 bases from J, with 9 bases between. Germline loops: CDR1 LNHDA, CDR2 SQIVND (reference sequence). DNA for the CDR3: TGTGCCAGTTGGGCGGGGAATGAGCAGTTCTTC. Translating it yields CASWAGNEQFF.

This clone occurred a few times. The chain couples TRBV9 to TRBJ2-3; 8 bases agree with TRBD1. The junction had 6 bases not matched to a gene; V was cut back by 3 bases and J by 12 bases. The CDR3 is 12 amino acids. Germline V gives CDR1 SGDLS, CDR2 YYNGEE. CDR3 nucleotides: TGTGCCAGCAGCGAAACCAGGGGGCCCCAGTATTTT. Encoded protein: CASSETRGPQYF.

V and J are TRBV4-1 and TRBJ2-7; possible D gene TRBD2, 5 bases. Deletions cut 1 base from V and 5 bases from J, with 12 bases between. The germline V gene encodes CDR1 MGHRA and CDR2 YSYEKL. There are 14 residues in the CDR3. As DNA, the CDR3 is TGCGCCAGCAGCCAAGGGGAGACCGAGGACGAGCAGTACTTC. Translated, it gives CASSQGETEDEQYF.

The J gene is TRBJ2-1, the V gene TRBV11-2; 7 positions match TRBD1. Germline V gene data show CDR1 as SGHAT and CDR2 as FQNNGV. CDR3 length equals 16 residues. V shed 6 bases, J shed 0 bases, and the junction held 8 bases outside the gene matches. The CDR3 region has the DNA TGTGCCAGCAGACGCCCGGGACAGAGCTCCTACAATGAGCAGTTCTTC. Amino acids: CASRRPGQSSYNEQFF.

V and J are TRBV4-1 and TRBJ2-7; maybe TRBD2 (5 bases). Trimming stripped 1 base from V and 3 bases from J, with 16 bases between. CDR1 and CDR2 from the germline V gene are MGHRA and YSYEKL. CDR3 length: 16 amino acids. CDR3 coding DNA: TGCGCCAGCAGCCAAGTGATACGGGGTTCCAACTACGAGCAGTACTTC. Amino acid sequence: CASSQVIRGSNYEQYF.

The chain uses TRBV27 and TRBJ2-2, with no clear D. Looked up from germline, CDR1 is MNHEY and CDR2 is SMNVEV (reference sequence). This CDR3 contains 14 residues. The V and J ends lost 3 bases and 6 bases respectively, with 11 bases between them. The CDR3 DNA follows: TGTGCCAGCAGTTTTAGAACCGTCCCCGGGGAGCTGTTTTTT. It yields the protein CASSFRTVPGELFF.

The V call is TRBV27, the J call TRBJ1-2, with no clear D. Germline CDR1 MNHEY, CDR2 SMNVEV (reference sequence). V was pared by 3 bases and J by 8 bases, with 13 bases between. The CDR3 runs 13 residues. CDR3 sequence: CASSFTTDEGYTF. CDR3 coding DNA: TGTGCCAGCAGTTTTACCACAGATGAAGGCTACACCTTC.

V is TRBV7-3 and J is TRBJ2-5; 14 bases line up with TRBD2. The germline V gene has CDR1 SGHTA and CDR2 FQGTGA. The CDR3 consists of 18 residues. With 5 bases clipped from V and 4 bases from J, the junction kept 12 bases outside the gene matches. DNA of the CDR3: TGTGCCAGCAGCAAAGGGACTAGCGGGGGCCTCCGCCCAGAGACCCAGTACTTC. This translates into CASSKGTSGGLRPETQYF.

This clone was recorded a few times. The chain has TRBV7-8 and TRBJ1-5; D is undetermined. The germline CDR1 and CDR2 sequences are SGHVS and FQNEAQ. This CDR3 spans 16 amino acids. Trimming took 5 bases from V and 4 from J, leaving 18 bases between them. CDR3 sequence (DNA): TGTGCCAGCAGCATTTGGGAGCCTCTACTTAATCAGCCCCAGCATTTT. Protein: CASSIWEPLLNQPQHF.